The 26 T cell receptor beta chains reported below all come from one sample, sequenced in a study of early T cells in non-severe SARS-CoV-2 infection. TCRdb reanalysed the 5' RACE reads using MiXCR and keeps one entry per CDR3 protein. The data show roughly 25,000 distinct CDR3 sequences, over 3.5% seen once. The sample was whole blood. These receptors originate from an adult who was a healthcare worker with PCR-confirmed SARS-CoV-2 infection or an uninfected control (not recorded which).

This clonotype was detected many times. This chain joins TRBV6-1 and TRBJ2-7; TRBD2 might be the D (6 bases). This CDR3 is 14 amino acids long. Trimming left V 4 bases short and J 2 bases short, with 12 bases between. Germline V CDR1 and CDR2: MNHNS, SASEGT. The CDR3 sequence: CASSATRGTYEQYF. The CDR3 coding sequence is TGTGCCAGCAGTGCTACCCGGGGGACCTACGAGCAGTACTTC.

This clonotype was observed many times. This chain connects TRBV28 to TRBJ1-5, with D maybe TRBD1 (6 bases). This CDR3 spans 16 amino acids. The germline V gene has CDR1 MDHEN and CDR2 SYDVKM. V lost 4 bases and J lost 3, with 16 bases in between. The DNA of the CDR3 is TGTGCCAGCAGTTCGGGGGGCGCGAGGCCCAATCAGCCCCAGCATTTT. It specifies CASSSGGARPNQPQHF.

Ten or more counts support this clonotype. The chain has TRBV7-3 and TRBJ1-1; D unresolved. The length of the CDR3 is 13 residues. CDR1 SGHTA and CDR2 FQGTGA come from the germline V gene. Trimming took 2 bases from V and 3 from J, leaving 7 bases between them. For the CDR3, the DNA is TGTGCCAGCAGCTTAGAGTGGGACACTGAAGCTTTCTTT. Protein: CASSLEWDTEAFF.

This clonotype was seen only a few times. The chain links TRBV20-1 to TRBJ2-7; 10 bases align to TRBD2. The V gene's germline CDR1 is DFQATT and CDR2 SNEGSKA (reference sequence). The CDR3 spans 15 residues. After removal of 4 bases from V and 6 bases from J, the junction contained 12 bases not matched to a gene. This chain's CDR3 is CSANFLSGRAGEQYF. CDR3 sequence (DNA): TGCAGTGCTAATTTCCTAAGCGGGAGGGCAGGCGAGCAGTACTTC.

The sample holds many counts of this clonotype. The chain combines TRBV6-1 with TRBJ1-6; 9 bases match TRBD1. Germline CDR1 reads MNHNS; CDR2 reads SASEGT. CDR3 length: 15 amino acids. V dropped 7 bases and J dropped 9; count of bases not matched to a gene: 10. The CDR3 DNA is TGTGCCAGCACGGGGACAGGGTTTCGGATTTCACCCCTCCACTTT. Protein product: CASTGTGFRISPLHF.

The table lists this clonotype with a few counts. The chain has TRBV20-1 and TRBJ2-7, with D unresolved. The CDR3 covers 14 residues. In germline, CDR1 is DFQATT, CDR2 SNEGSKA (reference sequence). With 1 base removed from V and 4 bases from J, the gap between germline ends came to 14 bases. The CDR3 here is CSARVQPPIYEQYF. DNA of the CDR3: TGCAGTGCTAGAGTCCAGCCTCCAATTTACGAGCAGTACTTC.

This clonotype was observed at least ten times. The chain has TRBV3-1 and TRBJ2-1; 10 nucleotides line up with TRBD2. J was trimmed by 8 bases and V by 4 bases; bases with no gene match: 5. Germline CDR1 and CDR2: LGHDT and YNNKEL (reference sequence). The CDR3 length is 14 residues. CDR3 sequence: CASSPQREGDEQFF. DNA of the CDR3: TGTGCCAGCAGCCCGCAGCGGGAGGGGGATGAGCAGTTCTTC.

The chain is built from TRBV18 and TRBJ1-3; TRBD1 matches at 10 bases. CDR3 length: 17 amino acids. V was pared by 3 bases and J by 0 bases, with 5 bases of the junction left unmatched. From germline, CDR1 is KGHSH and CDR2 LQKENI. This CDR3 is CASSPLDRGFSGNTIYF. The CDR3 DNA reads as TGTGCCAGCTCACCCTTGGACAGGGGGTTCTCTGGAAACACCATATATTTT. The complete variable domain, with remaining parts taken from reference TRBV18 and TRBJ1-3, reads NAGVMQNPRHLVRRRGQEARLRCSPMKGHSHVYWYRQLPEEGLKFMVYLQKENIIDESGMPKERFSAEFPKEGPSILRIQQVVRGDSAAYFCASSPLDRGFSGNTIYFGEGSWLTVV.

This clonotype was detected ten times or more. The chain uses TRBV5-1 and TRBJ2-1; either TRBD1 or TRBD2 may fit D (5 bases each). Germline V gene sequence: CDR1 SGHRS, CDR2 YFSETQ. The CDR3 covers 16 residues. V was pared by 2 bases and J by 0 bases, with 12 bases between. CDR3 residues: CASSFTGGISYNEQFF. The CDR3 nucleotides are TGCGCCAGCAGCTTCACAGGAGGCATCTCCTACAATGAGCAGTTCTTC.

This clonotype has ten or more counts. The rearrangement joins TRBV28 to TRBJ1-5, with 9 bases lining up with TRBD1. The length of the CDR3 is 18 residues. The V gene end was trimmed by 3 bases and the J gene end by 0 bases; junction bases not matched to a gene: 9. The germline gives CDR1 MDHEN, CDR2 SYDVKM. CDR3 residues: CASSFLGTGTYSNQPQHF. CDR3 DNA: TGTGCCAGCAGTTTTCTCGGGACAGGGACATATAGCAATCAGCCCCAGCATTTT.

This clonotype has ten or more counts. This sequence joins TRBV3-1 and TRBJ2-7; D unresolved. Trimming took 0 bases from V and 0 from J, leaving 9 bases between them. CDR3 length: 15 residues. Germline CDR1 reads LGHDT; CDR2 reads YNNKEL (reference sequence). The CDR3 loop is CASSQDGRFSYEQYF. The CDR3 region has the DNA TGTGCCAGCAGCCAAGATGGGCGTTTCTCCTACGAGCAGTACTTC.

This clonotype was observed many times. CDR3 sequence reads: CASSLGGTGELFF. CDR3 coding DNA: TGTGCCAGCAGCTTGGGCGGCACCGGGGAGCTGTTTTTT. The chain uses TRBV5-4 and TRBJ2-2; D not resolved. CDR1 and CDR2 (germline): SGHNT, YYREEE (reference sequence). This CDR3 is built from 13 residues. With 0 bases removed from V and 4 bases from J, the gap between germline ends came to 4 bases.

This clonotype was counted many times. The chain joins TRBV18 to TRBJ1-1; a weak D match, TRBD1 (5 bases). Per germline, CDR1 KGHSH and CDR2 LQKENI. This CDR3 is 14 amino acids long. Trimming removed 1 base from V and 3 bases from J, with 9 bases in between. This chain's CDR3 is CASSPQAGYTEAFF. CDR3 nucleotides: TGTGCCAGCTCACCACAGGCAGGGTACACTGAAGCTTTCTTT.

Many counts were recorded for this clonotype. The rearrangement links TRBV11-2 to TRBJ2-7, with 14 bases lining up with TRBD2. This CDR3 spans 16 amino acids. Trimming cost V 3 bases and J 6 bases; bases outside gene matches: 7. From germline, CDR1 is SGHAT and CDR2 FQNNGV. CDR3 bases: TGTGCCAGCAGCTTGACTAGCGGGAGGGCCAGCGGCGAGCAGTACTTC. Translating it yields CASSLTSGRASGEQYF. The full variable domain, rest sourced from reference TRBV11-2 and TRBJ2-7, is EAGVAQSPRYKIIEKRQSVAFWCNPISGHATLYWYQQILGQGPKLLIQFQNNGVVDDSQLPKDRFSAERLKGVDSTLKIQPAKLEDSAVYLCASSLTSGRASGEQYFGPGTRLTVT.

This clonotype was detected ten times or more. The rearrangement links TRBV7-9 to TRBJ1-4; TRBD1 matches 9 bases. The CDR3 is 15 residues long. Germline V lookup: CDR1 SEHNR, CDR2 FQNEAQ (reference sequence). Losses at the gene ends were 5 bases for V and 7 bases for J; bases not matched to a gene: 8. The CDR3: CASSGQGQIGEKLFF. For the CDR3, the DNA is TGTGCCAGCAGCGGACAGGGGCAGATAGGTGAAAAACTGTTTTTT.

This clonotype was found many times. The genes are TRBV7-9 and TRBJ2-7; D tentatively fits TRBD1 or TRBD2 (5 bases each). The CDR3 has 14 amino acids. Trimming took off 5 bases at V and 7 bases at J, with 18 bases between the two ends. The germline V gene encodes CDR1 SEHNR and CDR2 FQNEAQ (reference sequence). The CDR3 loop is CASSRWDLSGEQYF. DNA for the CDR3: TGTGCCAGCAGCCGATGGGACCTGTCTGGGGAGCAGTACTTC.

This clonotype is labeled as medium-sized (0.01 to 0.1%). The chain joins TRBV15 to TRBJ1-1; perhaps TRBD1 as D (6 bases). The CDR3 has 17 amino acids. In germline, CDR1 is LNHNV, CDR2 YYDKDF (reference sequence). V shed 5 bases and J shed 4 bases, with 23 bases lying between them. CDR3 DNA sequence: TGTGCCACCAGCGAGCCTCAGGAACAGGGAGAAACCACTGAAGCTTTCTTT. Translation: CATSEPQEQGETTEAFF.

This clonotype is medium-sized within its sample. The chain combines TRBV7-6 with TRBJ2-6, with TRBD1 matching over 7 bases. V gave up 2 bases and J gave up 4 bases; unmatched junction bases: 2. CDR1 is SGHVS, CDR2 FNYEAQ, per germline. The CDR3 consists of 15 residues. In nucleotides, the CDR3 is TGTGCCAGCAGCTTACAGGGGGTCGGGGCCAACGTCCTGACTTTC. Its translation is CASSLQGVGANVLTF.

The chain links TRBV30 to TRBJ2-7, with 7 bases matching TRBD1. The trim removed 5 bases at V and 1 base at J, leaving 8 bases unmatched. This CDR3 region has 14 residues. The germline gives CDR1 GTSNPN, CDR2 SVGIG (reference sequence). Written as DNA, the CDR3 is TGTGCCTGGGGTACCGGGACAGTTTCCTACGAGCAGTACTTC. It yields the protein CAWGTGTVSYEQYF.

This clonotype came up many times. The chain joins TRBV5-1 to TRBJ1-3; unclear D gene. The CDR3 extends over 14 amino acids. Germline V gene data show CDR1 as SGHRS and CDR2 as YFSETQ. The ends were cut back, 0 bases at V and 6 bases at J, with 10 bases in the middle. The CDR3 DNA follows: TGCGCCAGCAGCTTGGGGGCCACTGAAAACACCATATATTTT. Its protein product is CASSLGATENTIYF.

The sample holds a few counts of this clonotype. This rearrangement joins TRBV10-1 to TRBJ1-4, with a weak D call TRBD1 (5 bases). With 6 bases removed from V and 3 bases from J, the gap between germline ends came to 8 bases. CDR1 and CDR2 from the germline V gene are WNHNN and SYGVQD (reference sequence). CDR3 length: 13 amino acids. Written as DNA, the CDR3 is TGCGCCAGCAGCAGGGTGGCTAATGAAAAACTGTTTTTT. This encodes CASSRVANEKLFF.

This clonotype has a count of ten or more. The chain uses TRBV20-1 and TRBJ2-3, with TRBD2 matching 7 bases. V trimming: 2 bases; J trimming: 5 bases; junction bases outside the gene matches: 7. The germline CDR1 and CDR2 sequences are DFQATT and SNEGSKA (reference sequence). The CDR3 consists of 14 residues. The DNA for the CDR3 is TGCAGTGCTAGATTCGGGACGGGGGGAGATACGCAGTATTTT. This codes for CSARFGTGGDTQYF.

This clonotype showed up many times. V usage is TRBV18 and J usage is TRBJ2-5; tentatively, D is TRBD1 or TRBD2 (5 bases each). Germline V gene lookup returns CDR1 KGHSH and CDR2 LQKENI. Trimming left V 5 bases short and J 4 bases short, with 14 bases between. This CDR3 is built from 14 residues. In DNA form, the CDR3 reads TGTGCCAGCTCAGCGAATGGGGGAGTAGAGACCCAGTACTTC. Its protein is CASSANGGVETQYF.

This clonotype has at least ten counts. CDR3 in amino acids: CASSQEELTSGRVTDTQYF. The CDR3, as DNA: TGTGCCAGCAGCCAAGAAGAACTTACTAGCGGGAGGGTCACAGATACGCAGTATTTT. The V gene is TRBV3-1, the J gene TRBJ2-3; 13 positions match TRBD2. In germline, CDR1 is LGHDT, CDR2 YNNKEL (reference sequence). There are 19 residues in the CDR3. Trimming took 0 bases from V and 2 from J; bases not matched to a gene: 8.

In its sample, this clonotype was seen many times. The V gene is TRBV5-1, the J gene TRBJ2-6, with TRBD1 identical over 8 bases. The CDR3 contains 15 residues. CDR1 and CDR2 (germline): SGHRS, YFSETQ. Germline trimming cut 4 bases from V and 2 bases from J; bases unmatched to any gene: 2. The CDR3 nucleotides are TGCGCCAGCAGCATACAGGGGGCTGGGGCCAACGTCCTGACTTTC. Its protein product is CASSIQGAGANVLTF.

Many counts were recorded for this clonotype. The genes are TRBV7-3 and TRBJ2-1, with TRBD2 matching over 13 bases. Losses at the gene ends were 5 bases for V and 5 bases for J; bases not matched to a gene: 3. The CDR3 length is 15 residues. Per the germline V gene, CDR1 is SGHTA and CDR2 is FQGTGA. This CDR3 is CASSPTSGGDNEQFF. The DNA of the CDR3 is TGTGCCAGCAGCCCCACTAGCGGGGGGGACAATGAGCAGTTCTTC.